These 25 T cell receptor beta chains came from one sample sequenced in a study of OX40 agonist ivuxolimab in advanced cancers. Assay used: immunoSEQ multiplex PCR; TCRdb lists only in-frame clones, some missing. The data hold 45,000 to 65,000 clones, with approximately 86% observed a single time. This material consisted of CD4+ or CD8+ T cells sorted from blood, taken in a trial of the OX40 agonist ivuxolimab. All receptors derive from an adult with an advanced solid tumor such as melanoma, head and neck, liver or kidney cancer.

V and J are TRBV4-3 and TRBJ2-7; 8 bases are shared with TRBD1. J was trimmed by 4 bases and V by 3 bases; bases with no gene match: 8. Per germline, CDR1 LGHNA and CDR2 YSLEER. This CDR3 has 15 residues. This CDR3 reads CASSHSGTGEYEQYF. CDR3 coding DNA: TGCGCCAGCAGCCATTCTGGGACAGGCGAGTACGAGCAGTACTTC.

The chain employs TRBV30 and TRBJ2-7; 7 positions agree with TRBD2. The germline V gene encodes CDR1 GTSNPN and CDR2 SVGIG (reference sequence). V was pared by 2 bases and J by 5 bases, with 12 bases of the junction left unmatched. The CDR3 is made up of 15 amino acids. The CDR3 reads CAWSSGDPAYHEQYF. In nucleotides, the CDR3 is TGTGCCTGGAGTAGCGGGGACCCGGCTTACCACGAGCAGTACTTC.

This chain connects TRBV19 to TRBJ1-5, with D unclear. With 4 bases removed from V and 0 bases from J, the gap between germline ends came to 19 bases. The CDR3 is 18 residues long. Germline CDR1 and CDR2: LNHDA and SQIVND (reference sequence). The CDR3: CASSNGLRAEYSNQPQHF. For the CDR3, the DNA is TGTGCCAGTAGTAACGGCTTAAGGGCCGAGTATAGCAATCAGCCCCAGCATTTT. Supplemented by reference TRBV19 and TRBJ1-5, the full variable domain reads DGGITQSPKYLFRKEGQNVTLSCEQNLNHDAMYWYRQDPGQGLRLIYYSQIVNDFQKGDIAEGYSVSREKKESFPLTVTSAQKNPTAFYLCASSNGLRAEYSNQPQHFGDGTRLSIL.

The chain is built from TRBV27 and TRBJ2-3, with a possible D match to TRBD2 (5 bases). V shed 6 bases and J shed 5 bases, with 18 bases lying between them. CDR3 length: 15 residues. The germline gives CDR1 MNHEY, CDR2 SMNVEV (reference sequence). For the CDR3, the DNA is TGTGCCAGCAGATTACTAGGGCCCCTAGGAGATACGCAGTATTTT. Its translation is CASRLLGPLGDTQYF.

The gene calls are TRBV6-6 and TRBJ2-3, with D possibly TRBD1 on 6 matching bases. Deletions cut 5 bases from V and 2 bases from J, with 14 bases between. The CDR3 runs to 15 residues. The germline V gene encodes CDR1 MNHNY and CDR2 SVGAGI (reference sequence). CDR3 protein: CASSHPTGNTDTQYF. DNA of the CDR3: TGTGCCAGCAGTCACCCTACAGGGAACACAGATACGCAGTATTTT.

This clone has only a few counts. CDR3 DNA: TGCGCCAGCAGCTTGGGGCGGACAGGGAGAATTAACTATGGCTACACCTTC. Translated, it gives CASSLGRTGRINYGYTF. This sequence joins TRBV5-1 and TRBJ1-2; 8 bases are a match to TRBD1. The germline gives CDR1 SGHRS, CDR2 YFSETQ. The CDR3 length is 17 residues. Losses at the gene ends were 0 bases for V and 1 base for J; bases not matched to a gene: 8.

V gene TRBV4-2 combines with J gene TRBJ2-3, with unresolved D. With 1 base removed from V and 2 bases from J, the gap between germline ends came to 7 bases. The CDR3 has 14 residues. The germline V gene has CDR1 LGHNA and CDR2 YNFKEQ. The CDR3 region has the DNA TGTGCCAGCAGCCAAGTAGGGCCCACAGATACGCAGTATTTT. It yields the protein CASSQVGPTDTQYF.

The chain links TRBV29-1 to TRBJ2-7, with 8 bases identical to TRBD1. The length of the CDR3 is 13 residues. Trimming at V came to 5 bases and at J to 6 bases, leaving 9 bases not matched to a gene. Germline V gene lookup returns CDR1 SQVTM and CDR2 ANQGSEA. CDR3 in amino acids: CSVPIPDRVEQYF. In DNA form, the CDR3 reads TGCAGCGTTCCGATACCGGACAGGGTCGAGCAGTACTTC.

The chain links TRBV7-8 to TRBJ2-2; D is perhaps TRBD1 or TRBD2 (5 bases each). The CDR3 loop spans 16 amino acids. The germline V gene encodes CDR1 SGHVS and CDR2 FQNEAQ. The V and J ends lost 2 bases and 4 bases respectively, with 14 bases between them. The CDR3 loop is CASSLYGDGSTGELFF. The CDR3 nucleotides are TGTGCCAGCAGCTTATACGGGGACGGGTCCACCGGGGAGCTGTTTTTT.

This clone is classed as medium-sized. V is TRBV6-1 and J is TRBJ2-5; possibly TRBD2 for D (5 bases). The CDR3 contains 14 residues. Trimming took 6 bases from V and 4 from J, leaving 15 bases between them. In germline, CDR1 is MNHNS, CDR2 SASEGT. As DNA, the CDR3 is TGTGCCAGCAGGACCGCCGGGGTCGGAGAGACCCAGTACTTC. Translated: CASRTAGVGETQYF.

On this clone: Germline and junction disagree at one end, which may indicate a read error. V usage is TRBV7-7 and J usage is TRBJ2-5, with D possibly being TRBD2 (5 bases). The germline V gene encodes CDR1 SSHAT and CDR2 FNYEAQ (reference sequence). This CDR3 contains 13 residues. CDR3 nucleotide sequence: TGTGCTAGCATCCCACTAGAAGGAGAGACCCAGTACTTC. Translated: CASIPLEGETQYF.

The rearrangement joins TRBV19 to TRBJ1-4; D possibly corresponds to TRBD1 (5 bases). The CDR3 consists of 14 residues. V shed 5 bases and J shed 5 bases, with 12 bases lying between them. Per germline, CDR1 LNHDA and CDR2 SQIVND (reference sequence). DNA of the CDR3: TGTGCCAGTAGTCAAGAGGGGAGCAATGAAAAACTGTTTTTT. Translation: CASSQEGSNEKLFF.

The rearrangement links TRBV30 to TRBJ1-2; 8 bases fit TRBD1. With 0 bases clipped from V and 4 bases from J, the junction kept 7 bases outside the gene matches. The CDR3 contains 15 residues. CDR1 is GTSNPN, CDR2 SVGIG, per germline (reference sequence). Written as DNA, the CDR3 is TGTGCCTGGAGTGTTATTCAGGGGGCAGCCTATGGCTACACCTTC. This translates into CAWSVIQGAAYGYTF.

V usage is TRBV5-1 and J usage is TRBJ2-2; 10 positions agree with TRBD1. Germline V gene sequence: CDR1 SGHRS, CDR2 YFSETQ. V lost 3 bases and J lost 5; bases outside the gene matches: 1. The CDR3 is made up of 14 amino acids. The CDR3 loop is CASSWTGGTGELFF. Written as DNA, the CDR3 is TGCGCCAGCAGCTGGACAGGGGGTACCGGGGAGCTGTTTTTT.

The J gene is TRBJ2-1, the V gene TRBV29-1; TRBD2 matches at 13 bases. The CDR3 contains 16 residues. V was clipped by 4 bases and J by 9 bases; unmatched bases: 12. CDR1 and CDR2 (germline): SQVTM, ANQGSEA. CDR3 nucleotides: TGCAGCGTTGGACCACAGGGGACTAGCGGGGTTGGTGAGCAGTTCTTC. As protein: CSVGPQGTSGVGEQFF.

The V gene is TRBV6-1, the J gene TRBJ1-4; TRBD1 might be the D (6 bases). The CDR3 has 15 residues. The V gene's germline CDR1 is MNHNS and CDR2 SASEGT. With 2 bases removed from V and 2 bases from J, the gap between germline ends came to 9 bases. The CDR3 loop is CASSERQATNEKLFF. The CDR3 DNA reads TGTGCCAGCAGTGAACGACAGGCTACTAATGAAAAACTGTTTTTT.

This chain joins TRBV7-6 and TRBJ2-3; 7 bases match TRBD1. Germline V gene lookup returns CDR1 SGHVS and CDR2 FNYEAQ. V was clipped by 2 bases and J by 0 bases; unmatched bases: 14. There are 19 residues in the CDR3. In nucleotides, the CDR3 is TGTGCCAGCAGCTTACGAATCAGCCGGGACAGAGATAGCACAGATACGCAGTATTTT. This translates into CASSLRISRDRDSTDTQYF.

This clone was seen a handful of times. V usage is TRBV19 and J usage is TRBJ1-6; perhaps TRBD1 as D (6 bases). This CDR3 is built from 14 residues. Germline V gives CDR1 LNHDA, CDR2 SQIVND (reference sequence). V was pared by 6 bases and J by 5 bases, with 11 bases between. The CDR3 DNA is TGTGCCAGTAGACCCGCAGGGGATAATTCACCCCTCCACTTT. It codes for CASRPAGDNSPLHF.

This clone has only one observation. This chain uses TRBV6-6 with TRBJ1-2; D gene uncertain. Germline lookup yields CDR1 MNHNY and CDR2 SVGAGI (reference sequence). V shed 5 bases and J shed 3 bases, with 16 bases lying between them. This CDR3 is built from 15 residues. The CDR3: CASSTTRGSDYGYTF. As DNA, the CDR3 is TGTGCCAGCAGTACCACTCGAGGAAGTGACTATGGCTACACCTTC.

In its sample, this clone was seen once. The chain employs TRBV4-1 and TRBJ2-3, with 15 bases fitting TRBD2. In germline, CDR1 is MGHRA, CDR2 YSYEKL. The V and J ends lost 3 bases and 3 bases, in that order; junction bases with no gene match: 7. The CDR3 contains 18 residues. DNA for the CDR3: TGCGCCAGCAGCCAGAGGACTAGCGGGGGGGGAGGGACAGATACGCAGTATTTT. This codes for CASSQRTSGGGGTDTQYF.

Notes on this clone: The sample carries other DNA sequences with the same CDR3. J is TRBJ2-1 and V is TRBV9; D is unresolved. The CDR3 has 10 amino acids. Germline values: CDR1 SGDLS, CDR2 YYNGEE. V was shortened by 3 bases and J by 7 bases, with 2 bases between the two germline ends. The CDR3 reads CASSGNEQFF. DNA for the CDR3: TGTGCCAGCAGCGGAAATGAGCAGTTCTTC.

CDR3 amino acids: CASSTGPNTGELFF. The CDR3 region has the DNA TGTGCCAGCAGCACGGGACCGAACACCGGGGAGCTGTTTTTT. The V call is TRBV5-8, the J call TRBJ2-2, with D perhaps matching TRBD1 or TRBD2 (5 bases each). This CDR3 comprises 14 residues. Germline-derived CDR1 and CDR2 are SGHTS and YDEGEE. Trimming removed 4 bases from V and 0 bases from J, with 7 bases in between.

J is TRBJ1-4 and V is TRBV30, with unresolved D. Between the trimmed V and J ends, which lost 0 bases and 3 bases, there was a span of 2 bases. This CDR3 region has 12 residues. The germline gives CDR1 GTSNPN, CDR2 SVGIG (reference sequence). The CDR3 bases are TGTGCCTGGAGTGTAGCTAATGAAAAACTGTTTTTT. Protein product: CAWSVANEKLFF.

The V call is TRBV13, the J call TRBJ1-2; no clear D. The CDR3 is 14 amino acids. The V gene lost 1 base and the J gene lost 4 bases, with 10 bases spanning the gap. The germline CDR1 and CDR2 sequences are PRHDT and FYEKMQ (reference sequence). The CDR3 is CASSLAGGVYGYTF. For the CDR3, the DNA is TGTGCCAGCAGCTTAGCTGGCGGAGTCTATGGCTACACCTTC. Filled out from reference TRBV13 and TRBJ1-2, the complete variable domain reads AAGVIQSPRHLIKEKRETATLKCYPIPRHDTVYWYQQGPGQDPQFLISFYEKMQSDKGSIPDRFSAQQFSDYHSELNMSSLELGDSALYFCASSLAGGVYGYTFGSGTRLTVV.

V and J are TRBV30 and TRBJ1-4; D gene ambiguous. This CDR3 comprises 14 residues. The germline gives CDR1 GTSNPN, CDR2 SVGIG (reference sequence). The V end was cut by 1 base, the J end by 8 bases, with 14 bases between. CDR3 coding DNA: TGTGCCTGGAGTGCGACCCGGCCGGGGGAAAAACTGTTTTTT. Protein sequence: CAWSATRPGEKLFF.